This passage covers 14 T cell receptor beta chains from one sample sequenced in a study of T cell repertoires in cytomegalovirus infection. TCRdb fed the reads into MiXCR, producing one record per CDR3 protein. Of approximately 310,000 distinct CDR3 sequences in the sample, approximately 25% are singletons; the top ten hold 13%. These TCRs are of unknown antigen specificity. Material: cultured PBMCs, obtained from culture after CMV antigen stimulation. The receptors derive from a human donor in good health (CMV status not recorded). Some clones in this sample may be carry-over from other donors' samples.

In its sample, this clonotype was seen many times. CDR3 bases: TGTGCCAGCAGTTATAGCGGGATAATATCCTACAATGAGCAGTTCTTC. This codes for CASSYSGIISYNEQFF. The chain has TRBV12-3 or TRBV12-4 and TRBJ2-1; 8 bases fit TRBD2. This CDR3 spans 16 amino acids. The ends lost 4 bases at V and 1 base at J; junction bases unmatched: 6.

This clonotype has at least ten counts. The CDR3 protein is CASSLMDGRAQYF. The CDR3 DNA reads as TGTGCCAGCAGCTTGATGGACGGGAGGGCGCAGTATTTT. V and J are TRBV7-2 and TRBJ2-3; 8 positions match TRBD2. The V and J ends lost 3 bases and 10 bases, in that order; junction bases with no gene match: 6. The CDR3 length is 13 residues. Germline loops: CDR1 SGHTA, CDR2 FQGNSA. The complete variable domain, with remaining parts taken from reference TRBV7-2 and TRBJ2-3, reads GAGVSQSPSNKVTEKGKDVELRCDPISGHTALYWYRQSLGQGLEFLIYFQGNSAPDKSGLPSDRFSAERTGGSVSTLTIQRTQQEDSAVYLCASSLMDGRAQYFGPGTRLTVL.

This clonotype was detected many times. This chain joins TRBV6-6 and TRBJ2-1; no clear D gene. Germline CDR1 is MNHNY and CDR2 is SVGAGI (reference sequence). Trimming shortened V by 1 base and J by 2 bases, and 6 bases separated the two germline ends. The CDR3 loop spans 14 amino acids. Here the CDR3 DNA reads TGTGCCAGCAGTTACTTGGAGACCTACAATGAGCAGTTCTTC. Translating gives CASSYLETYNEQFF.

The CDR3 is CSALAPGQLSTDTQYF. DNA for the CDR3: TGCAGTGCTCTCGCCCCGGGACAGCTTAGCACAGATACGCAGTATTTT. This sequence joins TRBV20-1 and TRBJ2-3, with TRBD1 matching 7 bases. There are 16 residues in the CDR3. From germline, CDR1 is DFQATT and CDR2 SNEGSKA (reference sequence). The J segment lost 0 bases and the V segment lost 5 bases, leaving 11 bases of the junction unmatched.

The chain carries TRBV20-1 and TRBJ1-2; D may be TRBD1 (5 bases). V was cut by 0 bases and J by 4 bases, with 15 bases left in between. The CDR3 is 15 amino acids. Germline assignment: CDR1 DFQATT and CDR2 SNEGSKA (reference sequence). CDR3 residues: CSARDEQAASYGYTF. The CDR3, as DNA: TGCAGTGCTAGAGATGAACAGGCCGCGAGCTATGGCTACACCTTC.

The chain couples TRBV7-9 to TRBJ2-1, with 9 bases that match TRBD2. This CDR3 is built from 21 residues. After removal of 3 bases from V and 1 base from J, the junction contained 19 bases not matched to a gene. CDR1 is SEHNR and CDR2 is FQNEAQ in the germline V gene (reference sequence). The CDR3 here is CASSFTRHMAGGPKSYNEQFF. DNA for the CDR3: TGTGCCAGCAGCTTTACAAGGCATATGGCGGGAGGGCCGAAATCCTACAATGAGCAGTTCTTC.

The rearrangement uses TRBV4-1 and TRBJ2-3; 8 bases are a match to TRBD2. CDR1 is MGHRA, CDR2 YSYEKL, per germline. V dropped 0 bases and J dropped 2; count of bases not matched to a gene: 10. This CDR3 region has 18 residues. CDR3 region: CASSQEPQGSGTTDTQYF. DNA of the CDR3: TGCGCCAGCAGCCAAGAGCCGCAGGGTAGCGGGACCACAGATACGCAGTATTTT.

This clonotype was seen more than once but under ten times. The chain has TRBV24-1 and TRBJ1-1; D gene unclear. CDR3 length: 19 amino acids. CDR1 and CDR2 (germline): KGHDR, SFDVKD. Trimming removed 3 bases at V and 8 bases at J, with 30 bases between. The CDR3 here is CATSDLEKIRGRRGLEAFF. The CDR3 region has the DNA TGTGCCACCAGTGATCTTGAAAAGATACGAGGGCGAAGAGGGCTCGAAGCTTTCTTT.

The chain uses TRBV5-6 and TRBJ1-1; 10 bases are shared with TRBD1. CDR3 length: 12 residues. After removal of 4 bases from V and 9 bases from J, the junction contained 3 bases not matched to a gene. Germline V gives CDR1 SGHDT, CDR2 YYEEEE. As DNA, the CDR3 is TGTGCCAGCAGCGAGGACAGGGGGAAAGCTTTCTTT. Translating it yields CASSEDRGKAFF.

In this sample, this clonotype turned up a few times. The V and J genes are TRBV11-2 and TRBJ1-1, with 7 bases that match TRBD1. V lost 5 bases and J lost 3; bases outside the gene matches: 6. The CDR3 extends over 14 amino acids. The germline V gene encodes CDR1 SGHAT and CDR2 FQNNGV. In nucleotides, the CDR3 is TGTGCCAGCAGCCTTTTAGGGGGCCACACTGAAGCTTTCTTT. Protein product: CASSLLGGHTEAFF. Full variable domain (outside the CDR3, taken from reference TRBV11-2 and TRBJ1-1): EAGVAQSPRYKIIEKRQSVAFWCNPISGHATLYWYQQILGQGPKLLIQFQNNGVVDDSQLPKDRFSAERLKGVDSTLKIQPAKLEDSAVYLCASSLLGGHTEAFFGQGTRLTVV.

The chain recombines TRBV6-5 with TRBJ2-3; 8 nucleotides line up with TRBD2. The germline V gene has CDR1 MNHEY and CDR2 SVGAGI. Trimming removed 0 bases from V and 5 bases from J; junction bases left unmatched: 4. The CDR3 covers 15 residues. This chain's CDR3 is CASSYSGLVVDTQYF. The DNA for the CDR3 is TGTGCCAGCAGTTACTCGGGACTAGTTGTAGATACGCAGTATTTT.

This clonotype has a handful of counts. The rearrangement links TRBV20-1 to TRBJ2-1; 13 bases line up with TRBD2. Germline trimming cut 2 bases from V and 0 bases from J; bases unmatched to any gene: 10. The CDR3 extends over 19 amino acids. Germline lookup yields CDR1 DFQATT and CDR2 SNEGSKA (reference sequence). The CDR3, as DNA: TGCAGTGCTAGATACCCCGGGACTAGCGGGATTAGCTCCTACAATGAGCAGTTCTTC. Encoded protein: CSARYPGTSGISSYNEQFF.

This clonotype was observed a handful of times. The chain links TRBV6-2 or TRBV6-3 to TRBJ2-7, with D unresolved. The CDR3 is 13 residues long. Looked up from germline, CDR1 is MNHEY and CDR2 is SVGEGT. The V end lost 0 bases, the J end lost 3 bases, and 6 bases lay between the germline ends. The CDR3 protein is CASSYSGVYEQYV. The CDR3 DNA is TGTGCCAGCAGTTACTCAGGAGTCTACGAGCAGTACGTC.

The V gene is TRBV19, the J gene TRBJ2-2; D gene uncertain. V was pared by 3 bases and J by 6 bases, with 8 bases between. CDR3 length equals 13 residues. The germline V gene encodes CDR1 LNHDA and CDR2 SQIVND (reference sequence). The CDR3 loop reads CASSIGPSGELFF. The DNA for the CDR3 is TGTGCCAGTAGTATTGGCCCTTCCGGGGAGCTGTTTTTT.